This TCR beta chain was documented in a study of monozygotic twins with inflammatory bowel disease. The team made cDNA by running eight separate reactions for each sample. TCRdb reprocessed the 5' RACE reads and reports one entry per CDR3 protein, with no DNA. Its table records about 330,000 distinct CDR3 sequences. Study observations and caveats: TCRbeta diversity (inverse Simpson) was lower in IBD patients than in healthy co-twins. The data gave no support to a single strong IBD-associated signal or clonotype.

CDR3 length: 11 amino acids. CDR1 is SQVTM and CDR2 is ANQGSEA in the germline V gene. Comment on this clonotype: The antigen is unknown.

The sequencing input was blood. This receptor was identified in a human donor with ulcerative colitis or Crohn's disease, or a healthy co-twin of an affected twin (not recorded which). The chain joins TRBV29-1 to TRBJ2-7. The CDR3 is CSVQDYNEQYF.